One and the same sample provided the 18 T cell receptor beta chains below, sequenced in a study of PD-1 blockade in classical Hodgkin lymphoma. Documented time point: cycle 4 day 1 (C4D1), after 5 to 7 weeks of nivolumab. Relapse was seen in all patients after autologous stem cell transplantation, and brentuximab vedotin exposure was variable. Produced via immunoSEQ multiplex PCR; TCRdb's table is partial and in-frame only. Found here are about 94,000 clones, about 92% of them singletons; the top ten hold roughly 1.9%. The material sequenced was peripheral blood mononuclear cells (PBMCs), taken before the fourth cycle of nivolumab. These receptors all come from a human donor with classical Hodgkin lymphoma.

This rearrangement joins TRBV9 to TRBJ1-2; D unclear. V was trimmed by 1 base and J by 2 bases, leaving 12 bases between them. Per germline, CDR1 SGDLS and CDR2 YYNGEE. This CDR3 is 15 amino acids long. CDR3 amino acids: CASSVRQGRNYGYTF. In DNA form, the CDR3 reads TGTGCCAGCAGCGTACGACAAGGTAGGAACTATGGCTACACCTTC.

This clone was recorded only once. The chain couples TRBV30 to TRBJ2-1; either TRBD1 or TRBD2 may fit D (5 bases each). The V gene lost 8 bases and the J gene lost 10 bases, with 12 bases spanning the gap. CDR3 length: 10 amino acids. Germline CDR1 is GTSNPN and CDR2 is SVGIG (reference sequence). The CDR3 DNA follows: TGTGCCCGCGGATGGGGGGAGCAGTTCTTC. The encoded protein is CARGWGEQFF.

Points on this clone: Mismatch with germline at one junction end may stem from a read error. The chain carries TRBV9 and TRBJ2-1, with 7 bases aligning to TRBD2. The length of the CDR3 is 14 residues. In germline, CDR1 is SGDLS, CDR2 YYNGEE. The CDR3 DNA reads as TGTGCCAGCAGCGTAGTGGGGTCACGCGGGAGTCAGGTCTTC. Encoded protein: CASSVVGSRGSQVF.

The chain links TRBV7-9 to TRBJ1-4, with 7 bases matching TRBD1. CDR3 size: 15 residues. With V trimmed by 5 bases and J by 3 bases, 6 bases remained unmatched. Germline CDR1 SEHNR, CDR2 FQNEAQ (reference sequence). CDR3: CASSPRQGPNEKLFF. The CDR3 nucleotides read TGTGCCAGCAGCCCGAGACAGGGCCCTAATGAAAAACTGTTTTTT. Together with reference TRBV7-9 and TRBJ1-4, the CDR3 gives the full variable domain: DTGVSQNPRHKITKRGQNVTFRCDPISEHNRLYWYRQTLGQGPEFLTYFQNEAQLEKSRLLSDRFSAERPKGSFSTLEIQRTEQGDSAMYLCASSPRQGPNEKLFFGSGTQLSVL.

The rearrangement uses TRBV6-1 and TRBJ1-4, with 8 positions matching TRBD1. After removal of 5 bases from V and 8 bases from J, the junction contained 10 bases not matched to a gene. The CDR3 runs to 15 residues. Germline V gives CDR1 MNHNS, CDR2 SASEGT. The CDR3, as DNA: TGTGCCAGCAGTTTCCAGACAGGGGATGTCGAAAAACTGTTTTTT. Encoded protein: CASSFQTGDVEKLFF.

The chain couples TRBV25-1 to TRBJ1-5; a possible D gene is TRBD1 (5 bases). V lost 1 base to trimming and J lost 6 bases, with 16 bases between them. Per the germline V gene, CDR1 is MGHDK and CDR2 is SYGVNS. The CDR3 spans 16 residues. The CDR3 region has the DNA TGTGCCAGCAGTGAATCAGCGGGGGTAGTAGGTCAGCCCCAGCATTTT. As protein: CASSESAGVVGQPQHF. Combining the CDR3 with reference TRBV25-1 and TRBJ1-5 gives the whole variable domain EADIYQTPRYLVIGTGKKITLECSQTMGHDKMYWYQQDPGMELHLIHYSYGVNSTEKGDLSSESTVSRIRTEHFPLTLESARPSHTSQYLCASSESAGVVGQPQHFGDGTRLSIL.

The chain recombines TRBV9 with TRBJ1-1, with D perhaps matching TRBD1 (5 bases). The CDR3 is 15 amino acids. V dropped 1 base and J dropped 5 bases, with 15 bases sitting between them. In germline, CDR1 is SGDLS, CDR2 YYNGEE. The chain's CDR3 is CASSVSPGRRTEAFF. CDR3 bases: TGTGCCAGCAGCGTATCCCCAGGGAGACGAACTGAAGCTTTCTTT.

This clone was found once. This sequence joins TRBV6-5 and TRBJ1-4; possibly TRBD1 for D (5 bases). In germline, CDR1 is MNHEY, CDR2 SVGAGI. The CDR3 is made up of 14 amino acids. Trimming pared 2 bases from V and 4 bases from J, leaving 8 bases between. The CDR3: CASSYGAGNEKLFF. The DNA for the CDR3 is TGTGCCAGCAGTTACGGGGCGGGTAATGAAAAACTGTTTTTT.

To note about this clone: A read error may account for a junction end that differs from germline. The chain links TRBV6-4 to TRBJ1-2, with D maybe TRBD1 (5 bases). The CDR3 consists of 13 residues. The germline CDR1 and CDR2 sequences are MRHNA and SNTAGT. The CDR3 DNA sequence: TGTGCCAGCAGTGAGCGACAGTTCGGCCCCGCGGTCTTC. Translation gives CASSERQFGPAVF.

The chain recombines TRBV2 with TRBJ1-5, with TRBD1 as a possible D gene (6 bases). V was pared by 3 bases and J by 6 bases, with 21 bases between. Looked up from germline, CDR1 is SNHLY and CDR2 is FYNNEI. The CDR3 is made up of 17 amino acids. The CDR3 loop is CASSEGLVGTTSQPQHF. In DNA form, the CDR3 reads TGTGCCAGCAGTGAGGGCCTTGTGGGGACAACGAGTCAGCCCCAGCATTTT.

The CDR3 DNA reads as TGTGCCAGCAGTTGGGACAGGGTGCATGGCTACACCTTC. This encodes CASSWDRVHGYTF. The chain employs TRBV6-5 and TRBJ1-2; 9 bases align to TRBD1. Germline V gene data show CDR1 as MNHEY and CDR2 as SVGAGI. The CDR3 extends over 13 amino acids. J was trimmed by 6 bases and V by 4 bases; bases with no gene match: 3.

A word on this clone: At one end the junction does not follow the germline gene, possibly because of a read error. The chain recombines TRBV7-7 with TRBJ2-3, with TRBD2 as a possible D gene (6 bases). The V gene's germline CDR1 is SSHAT and CDR2 FNYEAQ (reference sequence). The CDR3 is 14 amino acids. The CDR3 loop reads CASSREPGTDTQYF. CDR3 bases: TGTGCTAGCAGCCGGGAGCCGGGCACAGATACGCAGTATTTT.

The chain combines TRBV7-9 with TRBJ1-1; 7 bases match TRBD1. The germline gives CDR1 SEHNR, CDR2 FQNEAQ (reference sequence). J was trimmed by 3 bases and V by 5 bases; bases with no gene match: 12. The CDR3 loop spans 16 amino acids. The DNA of the CDR3 is TGTGCCAGCAGCCCAGGTAGGGGACAGCACTACACTGAAGCTTTCTTT. Protein: CASSPGRGQHYTEAFF.

The J gene is TRBJ2-1, the V gene TRBV29-1; TRBD2 agrees at 13 bases. After removal of 5 bases from V and 1 base from J, the junction contained 5 bases not matched to a gene. This CDR3 has 16 amino acids. Germline CDR1 is SQVTM and CDR2 is ANQGSEA. For the CDR3, the DNA is TGCAGCGTTCGGGGACTAGCGGGAACATCCTACAATGAGCAGTTCTTC. The encoded protein is CSVRGLAGTSYNEQFF.

The chain has TRBV5-1 and TRBJ2-3; 8 nucleotides line up with TRBD1. The V gene end was trimmed by 0 bases and the J gene end by 4 bases; junction bases not matched to a gene: 4. In germline, CDR1 is SGHRS, CDR2 YFSETQ. The CDR3 length is 15 residues. The CDR3 region has the DNA TGCGCCAGCAGCTTGGGCACAGGGGGATCAGATACGCAGTATTTT. It translates to CASSLGTGGSDTQYF.

This chain links TRBV5-1 with TRBJ1-2; D gene unclear. The CDR3 totals 15 residues. V was cut by 7 bases and J by 0 bases, with 16 bases left in between. Germline V gene lookup returns CDR1 SGHRS and CDR2 YFSETQ. CDR3 DNA sequence: TGCGCCAGCGGCCCCCGAGGGCCAGCTAACTATGGCTACACCTTC. It yields the protein CASGPRGPANYGYTF.

This chain connects TRBV6-5 to TRBJ2-1; 8 nucleotides agree with TRBD1. There are 12 residues in the CDR3. Germline V gene data show CDR1 as MNHEY and CDR2 as SVGAGI. The trim removed 6 bases at V and 6 bases at J, leaving 1 base unmatched. CDR3 sequence reads: CASSRGPNEQFF. CDR3 bases: TGTGCCAGCAGCAGGGGGCCCAATGAGCAGTTCTTC.

The chain uses TRBV11-1 and TRBJ1-1; 7 nucleotides agree with TRBD1. The CDR3 totals 16 residues. The trim removed 2 bases at V and 2 bases at J, leaving 8 bases unmatched. Looked up from germline, CDR1 is SGHAT and CDR2 is FQDESV (reference sequence). CDR3 loop: CASSLMTGLGNTEAFF. DNA of the CDR3: TGTGCCAGCAGCTTAATGACAGGGCTGGGAAACACTGAAGCTTTCTTT.